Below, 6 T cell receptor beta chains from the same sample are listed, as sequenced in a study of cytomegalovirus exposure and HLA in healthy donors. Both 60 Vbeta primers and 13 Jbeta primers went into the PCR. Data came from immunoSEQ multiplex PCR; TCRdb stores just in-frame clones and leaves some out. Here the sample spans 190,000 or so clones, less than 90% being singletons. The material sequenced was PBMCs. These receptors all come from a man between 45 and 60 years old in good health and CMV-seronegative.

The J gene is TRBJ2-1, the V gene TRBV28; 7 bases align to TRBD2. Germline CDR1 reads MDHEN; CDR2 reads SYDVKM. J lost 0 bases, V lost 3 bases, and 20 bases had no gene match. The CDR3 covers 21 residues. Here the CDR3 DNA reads TGTGCCAGCAGTTTGTATTGGTTAGGGATTGCTAGCGGTCGCTCCTACAATGAGCAGTTCTTC. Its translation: CASSLYWLGIASGRSYNEQFF.

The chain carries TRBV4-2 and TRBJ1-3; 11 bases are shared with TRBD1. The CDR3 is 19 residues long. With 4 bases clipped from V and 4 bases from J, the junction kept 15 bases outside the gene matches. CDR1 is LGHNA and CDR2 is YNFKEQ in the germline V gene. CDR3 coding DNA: TGTGCCAGCAGCCTCGGAAGCCCAGGACAGGGGGCGGCGGGAAACACCATATATTTT. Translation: CASSLGSPGQGAAGNTIYF.

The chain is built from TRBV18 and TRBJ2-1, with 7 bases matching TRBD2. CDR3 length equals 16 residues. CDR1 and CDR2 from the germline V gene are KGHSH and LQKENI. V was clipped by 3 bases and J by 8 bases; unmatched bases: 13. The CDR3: CASSPPERGAGDEQFF. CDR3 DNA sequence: TGTGCCAGCTCACCGCCCGAGAGGGGCGCGGGGGATGAGCAGTTCTTC.

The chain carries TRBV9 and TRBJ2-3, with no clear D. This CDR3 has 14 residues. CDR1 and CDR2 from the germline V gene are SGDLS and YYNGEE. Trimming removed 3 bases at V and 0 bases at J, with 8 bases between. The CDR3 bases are TGTGCCAGCAGCGAAGACACTAGCACAGATACGCAGTATTTT. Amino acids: CASSEDTSTDTQYF.

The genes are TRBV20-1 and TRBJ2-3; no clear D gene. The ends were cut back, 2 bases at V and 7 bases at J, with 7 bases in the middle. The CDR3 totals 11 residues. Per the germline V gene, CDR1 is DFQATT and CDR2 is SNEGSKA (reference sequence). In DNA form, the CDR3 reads TGCAGTGCTAGACCCGGGTATACGCAGTATTTT. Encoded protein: CSARPGYTQYF.

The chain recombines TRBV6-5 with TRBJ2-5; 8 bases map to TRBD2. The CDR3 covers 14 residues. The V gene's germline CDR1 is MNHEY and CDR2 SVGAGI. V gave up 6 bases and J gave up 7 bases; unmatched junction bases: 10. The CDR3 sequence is CASSQLAAKGTQYF. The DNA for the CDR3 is TGTGCCAGCAGCCAACTAGCGGCCAAAGGGACCCAGTACTTC.